The clone carrying this T cell receptor (beta chain) was seen ten or more times. The germline gives CDR1 SGHVS, CDR2 FQNEAQ. Trimming took off 0 bases at V and 0 bases at J, with 8 bases between the two ends. This CDR3 contains 16 residues. The data stem from a study of neurological immune-mediated disorders. Using its own MiXCR run on the 5' RACE reads, TCRdb lists one record per CDR3 protein. The sample contains 28,000 or so distinct CDR3 sequences, around 12% of which appear only once. The sequence was obtained from a man in his fifties or sixties in good health. The chain couples TRBV7-8 to TRBJ2-2; the D is unclear. Sequenced: PBMCs. The CDR3 bases are TGTGCCAGCAGCTTAGCTTCGGGCTCGAACACCGGGGAGCTGTTTTTT. Its protein product is CASSLASGSNTGELFF.